Below, 9 T cell receptor beta chains from the same sample are listed, as sequenced in a study of cytomegalovirus exposure and HLA in healthy donors. Using immunoSEQ multiplex PCR, the repertoire was profiled, and TCRdb retains in-frame clones only, with some absent. The sample consists of about 360,000 clones, roughly 85% of them appearing once. Sequences were obtained from PBMCs. These receptors all stem from a woman in her late teens or twenties in good health and CMV-seronegative.

The chain uses TRBV10-1 and TRBJ1-6, with TRBD1 identical over 7 bases. The CDR3 has 15 residues. Germline assignment: CDR1 WNHNN and CDR2 SYGVQD (reference sequence). V gave up 2 bases and J gave up 5 bases; unmatched junction bases: 3. The CDR3 coding sequence is TGCGCCAGCAGTGAGGGGACAGCTAATAATTCACCCCTCCACTTT. This gives the protein CASSEGTANNSPLHF.

J is TRBJ2-2 and V is TRBV29-1, with 8 bases fitting TRBD1. Trimming at V came to 4 bases and at J to 7 bases, leaving 5 bases not matched to a gene. This CDR3 contains 13 residues. Germline values: CDR1 SQVTM, CDR2 ANQGSEA. The CDR3 coding sequence is TGCAGCGTTGCTACAGGGGGAATCGGGGAGCTGTTTTTT. Its translation: CSVATGGIGELFF.

The V call is TRBV19, the J call TRBJ2-7; D might be TRBD2 (5 bases). Per the germline V gene, CDR1 is LNHDA and CDR2 is SQIVND (reference sequence). The V gene lost 3 bases and the J gene lost 3 bases, with 9 bases spanning the gap. The CDR3 length is 13 residues. The CDR3 loop is CASSIGSLYEQYF. As DNA, the CDR3 is TGTGCCAGTAGTATTGGGAGCCTCTACGAGCAGTACTTC.

V and J are TRBV4-1 and TRBJ2-7; D gene ambiguous. In germline, CDR1 is MGHRA, CDR2 YSYEKL. V was pared by 2 bases and J by 12 bases, with 14 bases between. This CDR3 comprises 12 residues. CDR3 in amino acids: CASSQNRQTMYF. For the CDR3, the DNA is TGCGCCAGCAGCCAAAATCGGCAGACAATGTACTTC.

In regard to this clone: Different DNA sequences within this sample yield the same CDR3. The chain couples TRBV27 to TRBJ1-5; D gene ambiguous. Trimming removed 6 bases at V and 3 bases at J, with 9 bases between. Germline V gene sequence: CDR1 MNHEY, CDR2 SMNVEV (reference sequence). CDR3 size: 13 residues. CDR3 bases: TGTGCCAGCAGCTCTATTTCCAATCAGCCCCAGCATTTT. Encoded protein: CASSSISNQPQHF.

In this sample, this clone turned up once. The chain has TRBV5-1 and TRBJ2-2; 8 bases match TRBD1. The CDR3 contains 16 residues. Germline values: CDR1 SGHRS, CDR2 YFSETQ. The junction had 7 bases not matched to a gene; V was cut back by 2 bases and J by 4 bases. CDR3 amino acids: CASSFSRDRSTGELFF. CDR3 bases: TGCGCCAGCAGCTTCTCCCGGGACAGGAGCACCGGGGAGCTGTTTTTT. The full variable domain, with the rest looked up from reference TRBV5-1 and TRBJ2-2, is KAGVTQTPRYLIKTRGQQVTLSCSPISGHRSVSWYQQTPGQGLQFLFEYFSETQRNKGNFPGRFSGRQFSNSRSEMNVSTLELGDSALYLCASSFSRDRSTGELFFGEGSRLTVL.

This chain uses TRBV2 with TRBJ1-5; 7 bases agree with TRBD1. Trimming removed 9 bases from V and 0 bases from J; junction bases left unmatched: 5. Germline V gives CDR1 SNHLY, CDR2 FYNNEI. The CDR3 is 14 residues long. CDR3 nucleotide sequence: TGTGCCAGAGGGACAGAGAATAGCAATCAGCCCCAGCATTTT. Translating gives CARGTENSNQPQHF.

The chain has TRBV27 and TRBJ2-7; 7 bases align to TRBD1. The V gene's germline CDR1 is MNHEY and CDR2 SMNVEV (reference sequence). There are 15 residues in the CDR3. J gave up 6 bases and V 5 bases, and 13 bases lay outside the gene matches. The CDR3 sequence: CASSPSLAGGSEQYF. The CDR3 nucleotides read TGTGCCAGCAGTCCCAGCTTGGCAGGGGGAAGCGAGCAGTACTTC.

The CDR3: CASTSWGGGSHNEQFF. The CDR3 region has the DNA TGTGCCAGTACGTCTTGGGGAGGGGGTTCCCACAATGAGCAGTTCTTC. This chain links TRBV19 with TRBJ2-1; possible D gene TRBD2, 7 bases. Germline assignment: CDR1 LNHDA and CDR2 SQIVND (reference sequence). The length of the CDR3 is 16 residues. V was shortened by 7 bases and J by 5 bases, with 21 bases between the two germline ends.